This T cell receptor beta chain was identified during a study of cytomegalovirus exposure and HLA in healthy donors. Generated by immunoSEQ multiplex PCR, the TCRdb table keeps only in-frame clones and is missing some. The table lists approximately 160,000 clones, over 80% of them singletons. About this clone itself: Its target is not known.

Germline loops: CDR1 WNHNN, CDR2 SYGVQD (reference sequence). This CDR3 is built from 19 residues. Deletions cut 2 bases from V and 0 bases from J, with 22 bases between. Broader study findings: Reports credit the classifier with highly specific, highly sensitive diagnosis of cytomegalovirus status. Despite most TCR sequences being rare, some public TCRs occurred in many donors. Within the roughly 120 validation repertoires, first-cohort TCR clusters tended to co-occur, according to a later analysis. The study put some 150 TCR beta chains on its list as cytomegalovirus-associated.

The clonotype was recovered from a man aged 25 to 40 in good health and CMV-seropositive. The sequencing input was PBMCs. The rearrangement uses TRBV10-1 and TRBJ1-2; D unresolved. CDR3 in amino acids: CASSEAPRVLKEANYGYTF. CDR3 coding DNA: TGCGCCAGCAGTGAGGCCCCCCGGGTCCTCAAAGAAGCTAACTATGGCTACACCTTC.